A selection of T cell receptor beta chains follows, all from one sample in a study of blood T cell repertoires in COVID-19. Assay used: immunoSEQ multiplex PCR; TCRdb lists only in-frame clones, some missing. The sample lists over 110,000 clones, under 90% occurring once. Specimen: peripheral blood. These receptors were collected from a man between 70 and 80 years old who had recovered from COVID-19. Both conserved end residues are part of each CDR3. Each record gives: D gene, clone size, J gene, V gene, CDR3 protein, CDR3 DNA. D genes are given only for firm matches. Rows may omit the clone size; those that give it use once, few, many or a size class.

NA,once,TRBJ2-1,TRBV7-6,CASSSPGANYNEQFF,TGTGCCAGCAGCTCCCCAGGGGCCAACTACAATGAGCAGTTCTTC
NA,NA,TRBJ2-7,TRBV2,CASRFTGSSYEQYF,TGTGCCAGCAGATTCACCGGGAGCTCCTACGAGCAGTACTTC
TRBD2,few,TRBJ2-7,TRBV6-5,CASSLRGGEQYF,TGTGCCAGCAGCCTACGGGGGGGTGAGCAGTACTTC
NA,NA,TRBJ1-3,TRBV7-8,CASTPERPGNTIYF,TGTGCCAGCACCCCGGAGCGCCCAGGAAACACCATATATTTT
TRBD1,NA,TRBJ2-2,TRBV6-5,CASSLRDRGTGELFF,TGTGCCAGCAGTCTCCGGGACAGGGGGACCGGGGAGCTGTTTTTT
NA,NA,TRBJ2-7,TRBV21-1,CASFGPGTISSYEQYF,NA
NA,NA,TRBJ1-1,TRBV5-1,CASSGPGHGEDFYEAFF,TGCGCCAGCAGCGGTCCGGGACACGGTGAGGACTTTTATGAAGCTTTCTTT
NA,NA,TRBJ2-2,TRBV5-6,CASSVRGRKFPGELFF,TGTGCCAGCAGCGTACGAGGCCGAAAGTTCCCCGGGGAGCTGTTTTTT
TRBD1,NA,TRBJ2-3,TRBV25-1,CASSRDRVWDTQYF,TGTGCCAGCAGCCGGGACAGGGTTTGGGATACGCAGTATTTT
TRBD2,NA,TRBJ2-3,TRBV18,CASSLASAGGPRGDLDTQYF,TGTGCCAGCTCACTCGCCTCAGCGGGAGGTCCCCGGGGGGACCTGGATACGCAGTATTTT
TRBD1,NA,TRBJ1-1,TRBV11-2,CASSWGQGAATEAFF,TGTGCCAGCAGCTGGGGACAGGGTGCCGCCACTGAAGCTTTCTTT
NA,NA,TRBJ2-3,TRBV12-3/TRBV12-4,CASSFPSTDTQYF,TGTGCCAGCAGTTTTCCTAGCACAGATACGCAGTATTTT
NA,once,TRBJ2-3,TRBV11-2,CASSLYPGIQDTDTQYF,TGTGCCAGCAGCTTATACCCCGGGATCCAAGACACAGATACGCAGTATTTT
NA,NA,TRBJ2-1,TRBV21-1,CASSLGVGRAGGINEQFF,TGTGCCAGCAGTTTGGGGGTGGGCCGCGCGGGAGGGATAAATGAGCAGTTCTTC
NA,NA,TRBJ1-2,TRBV30,CAWSPTGFAYGYTF,TGTGCCTGGAGTCCTACAGGCTTCGCCTATGGCTACACCTTC
TRBD1,NA,TRBJ2-3,TRBV5-4,CASSSDRRTDTQYF,TGTGCCAGCAGCTCGGACAGGAGAACAGATACGCAGTATTTT
TRBD2,NA,TRBJ2-7,TRBV4-1,CASSQDGGSDYEQYF,TGCGCCAGCAGCCAAGATGGCGGGAGTGATTACGAGCAGTACTTC
NA,NA,TRBJ2-7,TRBV12-3/TRBV12-4,CASGPVASYEQYF,TGTGCCAGCGGCCCCGTGGCCTCCTACGAGCAGTACTTC
NA,NA,TRBJ2-7,TRBV27,CASSQGTFTYEQYF,TGTGCCAGCAGTCAGGGGACATTTACCTACGAGCAGTACTTC
TRBD1,NA,TRBJ2-1,TRBV6-2/TRBV6-3,CASSVRTGLNNEQFF,TGTGCCAGCAGTGTAAGGACAGGCTTGAACAATGAGCAGTTCTTC
NA,once,TRBJ1-1,TRBV10-2,CASSELTAVNTEAFF,TGCGCCAGCAGTGAGCTAACAGCGGTGAACACTGAAGCTTTCTTT
NA,once,TRBJ1-3,TRBV6-5,CATSRGAGNTIYF,TGTGCCACCTCACGCGGGGCTGGAAACACCATATATTTT
TRBD1,NA,TRBJ2-7,TRBV4-1,CASSPRGGPSYEQYF,TGCGCCAGCAGCCCCCGAGGGGGCCCCTCCTACGAGCAGTACTTC
NA,NA,TRBJ2-1,TRBV30,CAWTRGSSNEQFF,TGTGCCTGGACCCGAGGTAGTAGCAATGAGCAGTTCTTC
NA,NA,TRBJ2-3,TRBV12-3/TRBV12-4,CASSLTTRDTQYF,TGTGCCAGCAGTTTAACTACTAGAGATACGCAGTATTTT
NA,NA,TRBJ1-2,TRBV30,CAWEPTGQLYGYTF,TGTGCCTGGGAACCGACAGGACAGCTCTATGGCTACACCTTC
TRBD1,NA,TRBJ1-2,TRBV5-1,CASSLDVGTVDYGYTF,TGCGCCAGCAGCTTGGATGTAGGGACAGTGGACTATGGCTACACCTTC
TRBD1,NA,TRBJ2-2,TRBV27,CASSLSLTGTGELFF,TGTGCCAGCAGTTTATCCCTGACAGGGACCGGGGAGCTGTTTTTT
NA,NA,TRBJ1-2,TRBV2,CASFPGGFGYTF,TGTGCCAGCTTCCCGGGGGGATTTGGCTACACCTTC
TRBD2,NA,TRBJ2-5,TRBV4-1,CASSIWEGLETQYF,TGCGCCAGCAGTATATGGGAGGGCCTCGAGACCCAGTACTTC
NA,NA,TRBJ1-1,TRBV4-1,CASSQLGGAITEAFF,TGCGCCAGCAGCCAACTGGGGGGGGCGATAACTGAAGCTTTCTTT
NA,NA,TRBJ2-7,TRBV7-2,CASSLAEGFRYEQYF,TGTGCCAGCAGCCTGGCGGAGGGGTTCCGTTACGAGCAGTACTTC
NA,NA,TRBJ2-2,TRBV5-6,CASSLDYSNTGELFF,TGTGCCAGCAGCTTGGACTATTCGAACACCGGGGAGCTGTTTTTT
TRBD1,NA,TRBJ2-3,TRBV30,CAWRETGASTDTQYF,TGTGCCTGGAGGGAGACAGGGGCGAGCACAGATACGCAGTATTTT
NA,NA,TRBJ1-1,TRBV10-1,CASSERGPPTEAFF,TGCGCCAGCAGTGAGCGCGGGCCACCGACTGAAGCTTTCTTT
TRBD1,once,TRBJ2-6,TRBV29-1,CRDCTPGQGNSGANVLTF,TGCAGGGATTGCACCCCGGGACAGGGGAACTCTGGGGCCAACGTCCTGACTTTC
NA,NA,TRBJ2-5,TRBV5-4,CASSIWNGGEETQYF,TGTGCCAGCAGCATTTGGAACGGTGGAGAAGAGACCCAGTACTTC